Sequencing of this TCR beta chain was carried out in a study of Ad26.COV2.S vaccination and SARS-CoV-2 variants. Stated treatment: around 19 received Ad26.COV2.S at low or high dose, single or two shots; about 5 received placebo; per-sample allocation not given. Repertoires come from day 63 after the first vaccine or placebo injection. Donation was by an adult aged 18-55 years who was in Boston. Sequencing was performed with immunoSEQ multiplex PCR; in TCRdb, only in-frame clones are kept and a portion is missing. The sample lists about 350,000 clones, less than 90% seen once, with around 6.4% in the top ten. Study findings and constraints: Possibly, TCR breadth and depth analyses underestimated total T cell responses.

Concerning this clone: The antigen remains undetermined.

Germline lookup yields CDR1 MRHNA and CDR2 SNTAGT. The J segment lost 9 bases and the V segment lost 6 bases, leaving 6 bases of the junction unmatched. The CDR3 totals 14 residues. The chain is built from TRBV6-4 and TRBJ2-1; 12 bases are a match to TRBD2. The clonotype was recovered from a person between 18 and 65 years old who received the Ad26.COV2.S COVID-19 vaccine or a placebo. Sequenced here: peripheral blood, sampled in a trial of Ad26.COV2.S vaccine versus placebo. The CDR3 region is CASSFGLAGSEQFF. CDR3 DNA: TGTGCCAGCAGCTTCGGACTAGCGGGAAGTGAGCAGTTCTTC.